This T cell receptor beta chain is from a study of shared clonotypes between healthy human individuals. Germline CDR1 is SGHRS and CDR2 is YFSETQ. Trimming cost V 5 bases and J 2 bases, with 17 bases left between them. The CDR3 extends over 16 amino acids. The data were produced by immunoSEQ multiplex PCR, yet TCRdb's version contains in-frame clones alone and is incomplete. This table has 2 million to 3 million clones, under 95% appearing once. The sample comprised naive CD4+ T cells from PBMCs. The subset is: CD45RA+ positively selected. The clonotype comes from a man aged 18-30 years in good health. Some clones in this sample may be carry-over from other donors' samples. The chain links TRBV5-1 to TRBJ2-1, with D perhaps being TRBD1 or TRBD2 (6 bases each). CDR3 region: CASRHEGGGTYNEQFF. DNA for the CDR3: TGCGCCAGCAGACATGAAGGGGGAGGCACCTACAATGAGCAGTTCTTC.